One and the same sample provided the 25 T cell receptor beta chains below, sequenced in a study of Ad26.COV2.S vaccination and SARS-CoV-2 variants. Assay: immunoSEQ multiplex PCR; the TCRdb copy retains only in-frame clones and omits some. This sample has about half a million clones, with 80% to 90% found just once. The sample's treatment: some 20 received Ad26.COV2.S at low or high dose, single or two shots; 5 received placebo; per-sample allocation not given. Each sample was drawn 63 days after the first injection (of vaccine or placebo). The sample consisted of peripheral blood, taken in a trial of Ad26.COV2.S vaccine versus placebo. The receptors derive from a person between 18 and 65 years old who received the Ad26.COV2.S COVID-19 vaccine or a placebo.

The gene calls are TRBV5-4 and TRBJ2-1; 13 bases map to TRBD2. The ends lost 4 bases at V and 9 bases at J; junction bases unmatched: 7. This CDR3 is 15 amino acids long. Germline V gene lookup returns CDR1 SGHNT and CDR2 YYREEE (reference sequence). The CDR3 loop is CASSLGLAGEFEQFF. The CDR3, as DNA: TGTGCCAGCAGCCTAGGACTAGCGGGAGAGTTTGAGCAGTTCTTC.

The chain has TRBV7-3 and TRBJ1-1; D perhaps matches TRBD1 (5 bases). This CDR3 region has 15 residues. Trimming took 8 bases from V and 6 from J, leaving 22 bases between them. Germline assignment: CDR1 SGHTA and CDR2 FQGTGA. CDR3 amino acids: CASRTQAGGGAEAFF. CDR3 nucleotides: TGTGCCAGCCGAACTCAGGCGGGGGGAGGCGCTGAAGCTTTCTTT.

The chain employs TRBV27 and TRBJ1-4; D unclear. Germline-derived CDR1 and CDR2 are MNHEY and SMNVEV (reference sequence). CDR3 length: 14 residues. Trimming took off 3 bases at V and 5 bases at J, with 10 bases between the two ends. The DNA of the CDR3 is TGTGCCAGCAGTTTCCACGAGGGAAATGAAAAACTGTTTTTT. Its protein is CASSFHEGNEKLFF.

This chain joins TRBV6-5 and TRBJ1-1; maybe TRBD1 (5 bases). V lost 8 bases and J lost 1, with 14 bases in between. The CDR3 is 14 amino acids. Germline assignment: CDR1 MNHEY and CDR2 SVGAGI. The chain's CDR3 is CASVRMGGNTEAFF. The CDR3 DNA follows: TGTGCCAGCGTTCGCATGGGGGGGAACACTGAAGCTTTCTTT.

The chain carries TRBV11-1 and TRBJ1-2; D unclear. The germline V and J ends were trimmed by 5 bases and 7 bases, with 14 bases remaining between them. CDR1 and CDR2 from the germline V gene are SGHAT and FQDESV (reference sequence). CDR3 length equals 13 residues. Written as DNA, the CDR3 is TGTGCCAGCAGCGATACAGCCGCACGTGGCTACACCTTC. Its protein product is CASSDTAARGYTF.

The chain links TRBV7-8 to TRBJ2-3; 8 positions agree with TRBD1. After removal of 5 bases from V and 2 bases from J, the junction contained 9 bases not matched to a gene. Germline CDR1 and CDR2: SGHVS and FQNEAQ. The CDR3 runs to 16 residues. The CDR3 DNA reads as TGTGCCAGCAGCCTGTCGCGGGACAGGTACACAGATACGCAGTATTTT. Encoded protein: CASSLSRDRYTDTQYF.

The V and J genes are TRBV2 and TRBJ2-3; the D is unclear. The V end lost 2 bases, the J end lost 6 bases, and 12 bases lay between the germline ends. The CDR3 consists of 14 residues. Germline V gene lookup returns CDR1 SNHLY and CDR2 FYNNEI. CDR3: CASSETRVVDTQYF. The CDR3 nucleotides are TGTGCCAGCAGTGAAACCCGGGTGGTGGATACGCAGTATTTT. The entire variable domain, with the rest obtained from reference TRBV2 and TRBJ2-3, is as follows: EPEVTQTPSHQVTQMGQEVILRCVPISNHLYFYWYRQILGQKVEFLVSFYNNEISEKSEIFDDQFSVERPDGSNFTLKIRSTKLEDSAMYFCASSETRVVDTQYFGPGTRLTVL.

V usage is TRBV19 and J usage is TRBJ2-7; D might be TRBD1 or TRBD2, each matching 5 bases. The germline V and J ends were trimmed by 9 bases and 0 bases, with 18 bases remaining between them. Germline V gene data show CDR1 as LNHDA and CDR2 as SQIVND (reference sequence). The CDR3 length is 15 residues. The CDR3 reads CASSESGTASYEQYF. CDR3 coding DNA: TGTGCCAGCTCCGAATCCGGGACGGCCTCCTACGAGCAGTACTTC. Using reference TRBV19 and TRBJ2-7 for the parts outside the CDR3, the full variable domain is DGGITQSPKYLFRKEGQNVTLSCEQNLNHDAMYWYRQDPGQGLRLIYYSQIVNDFQKGDIAEGYSVSREKKESFPLTVTSAQKNPTAFYLCASSESGTASYEQYFGPGTRLTVT.

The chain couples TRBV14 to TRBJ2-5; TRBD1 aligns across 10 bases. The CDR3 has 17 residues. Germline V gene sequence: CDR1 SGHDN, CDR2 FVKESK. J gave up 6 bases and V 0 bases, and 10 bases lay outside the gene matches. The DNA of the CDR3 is TGTGCCAGCAGCCAAGACCGGCTCGACAGGGGGCAAAAGACCCAGTACTTC. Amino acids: CASSQDRLDRGQKTQYF.

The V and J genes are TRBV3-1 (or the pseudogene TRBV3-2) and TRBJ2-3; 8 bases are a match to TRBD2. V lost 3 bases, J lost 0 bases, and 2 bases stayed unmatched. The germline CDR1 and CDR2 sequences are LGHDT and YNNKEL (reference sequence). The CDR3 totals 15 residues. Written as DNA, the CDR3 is TGTGCCAGCAGCCACCCTAGCGGGAGCACAGATACGCAGTATTTT. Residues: CASSHPSGSTDTQYF.

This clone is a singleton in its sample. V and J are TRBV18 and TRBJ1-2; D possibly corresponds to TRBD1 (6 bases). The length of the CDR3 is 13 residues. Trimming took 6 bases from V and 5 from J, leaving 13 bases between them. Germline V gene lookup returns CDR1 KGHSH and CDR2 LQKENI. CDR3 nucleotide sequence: TGTGCCAGCTCTCCGGACAGCGATTATGGCTACACCTTC. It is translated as CASSPDSDYGYTF.

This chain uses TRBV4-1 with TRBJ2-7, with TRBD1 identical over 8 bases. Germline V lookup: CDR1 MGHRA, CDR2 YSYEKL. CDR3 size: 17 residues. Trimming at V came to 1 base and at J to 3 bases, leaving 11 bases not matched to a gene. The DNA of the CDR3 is TGCGCCAGCAGCCAAGTCCCAACCGGGACAGGTCACTACGAGCAGTACTTC. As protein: CASSQVPTGTGHYEQYF.

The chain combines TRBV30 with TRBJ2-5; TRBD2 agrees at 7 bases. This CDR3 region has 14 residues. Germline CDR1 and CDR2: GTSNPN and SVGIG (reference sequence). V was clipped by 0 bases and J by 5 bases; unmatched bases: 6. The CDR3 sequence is CAWSVGLAVETQYF. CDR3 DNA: TGTGCCTGGAGTGTAGGGCTAGCGGTGGAGACCCAGTACTTC.

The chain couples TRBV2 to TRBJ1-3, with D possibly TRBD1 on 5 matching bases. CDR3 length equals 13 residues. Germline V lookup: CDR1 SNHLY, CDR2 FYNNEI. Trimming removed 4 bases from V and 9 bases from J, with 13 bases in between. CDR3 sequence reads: CASSVEEGITIYF. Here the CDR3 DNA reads TGTGCCAGCAGTGTCGAAGAGGGGATCACCATATATTTT.

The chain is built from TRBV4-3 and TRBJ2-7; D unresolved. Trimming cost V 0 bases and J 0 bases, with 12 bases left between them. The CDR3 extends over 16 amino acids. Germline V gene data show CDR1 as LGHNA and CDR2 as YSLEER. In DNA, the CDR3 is TGCGCCAGCAGCCAAGAATACACATCAGGCTCCTACGAGCAGTACTTC. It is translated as CASSQEYTSGSYEQYF.

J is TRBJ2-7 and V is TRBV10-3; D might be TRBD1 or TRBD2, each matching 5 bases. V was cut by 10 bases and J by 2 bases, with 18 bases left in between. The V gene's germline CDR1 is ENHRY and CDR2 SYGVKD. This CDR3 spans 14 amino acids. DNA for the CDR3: TGTGCCACCCGGGGCAGCGAACTCCCCTACGAGCAGTACTTC. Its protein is CATRGSELPYEQYF.

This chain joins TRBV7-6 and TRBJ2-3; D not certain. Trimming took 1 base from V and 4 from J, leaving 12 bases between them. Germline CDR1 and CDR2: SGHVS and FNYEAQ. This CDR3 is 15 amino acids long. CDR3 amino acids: CASSLGVTPADTQYF. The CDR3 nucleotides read TGTGCCAGCAGCTTAGGGGTCACTCCCGCAGATACGCAGTATTTT.

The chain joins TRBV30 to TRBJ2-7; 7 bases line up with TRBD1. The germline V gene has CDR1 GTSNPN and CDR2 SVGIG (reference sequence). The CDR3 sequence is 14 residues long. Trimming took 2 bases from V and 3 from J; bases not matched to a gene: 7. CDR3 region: CAWSKRTGFYEQYF. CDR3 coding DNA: TGTGCCTGGAGTAAAAGGACAGGCTTCTACGAGCAGTACTTC.

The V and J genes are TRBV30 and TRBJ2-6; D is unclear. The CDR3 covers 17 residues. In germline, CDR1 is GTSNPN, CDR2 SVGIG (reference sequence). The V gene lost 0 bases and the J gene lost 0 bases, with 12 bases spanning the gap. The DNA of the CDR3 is TGTGCCTGGAGTGTTCATCCCTCCAGCTCTGGGGCCAACGTCCTGACTTTC. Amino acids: CAWSVHPSSSGANVLTF.

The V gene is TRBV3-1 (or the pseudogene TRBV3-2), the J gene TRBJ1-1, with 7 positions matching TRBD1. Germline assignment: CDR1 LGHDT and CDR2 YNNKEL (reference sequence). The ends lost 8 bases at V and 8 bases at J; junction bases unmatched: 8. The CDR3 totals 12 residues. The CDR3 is CASQRLTGEAFF. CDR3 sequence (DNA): TGTGCCAGCCAAAGACTGACAGGGGAAGCTTTCTTT.

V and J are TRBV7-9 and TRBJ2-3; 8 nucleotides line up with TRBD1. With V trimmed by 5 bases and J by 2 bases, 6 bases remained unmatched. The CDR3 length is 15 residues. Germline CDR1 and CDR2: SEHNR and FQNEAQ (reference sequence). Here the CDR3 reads CASSPGQGPTDTQYF. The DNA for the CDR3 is TGTGCCAGCAGCCCAGGACAGGGACCCACAGATACGCAGTATTTT.

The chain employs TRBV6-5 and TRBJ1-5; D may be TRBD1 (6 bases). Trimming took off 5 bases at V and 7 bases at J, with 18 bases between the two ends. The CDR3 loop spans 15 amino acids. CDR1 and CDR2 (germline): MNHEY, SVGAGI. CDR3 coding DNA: TGTGCCAGCAGTCCGCGAGGAAGGGGGGCCCAGCCCCAGCATTTT. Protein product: CASSPRGRGAQPQHF.

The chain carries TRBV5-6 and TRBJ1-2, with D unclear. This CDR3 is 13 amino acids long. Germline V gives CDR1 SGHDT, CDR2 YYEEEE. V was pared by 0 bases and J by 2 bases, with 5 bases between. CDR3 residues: CASSLVLNYGYTF. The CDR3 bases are TGTGCCAGCAGCTTGGTCCTCAACTATGGCTACACCTTC. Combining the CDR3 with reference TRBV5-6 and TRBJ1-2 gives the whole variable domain DAGVTQSPTHLIKTRGQQVTLRCSPKSGHDTVSWYQQALGQGPQFIFQYYEEEERQRGNFPDRFSGHQFPNYSSELNVNALLLGDSALYLCASSLVLNYGYTFGSGTRLTVV.

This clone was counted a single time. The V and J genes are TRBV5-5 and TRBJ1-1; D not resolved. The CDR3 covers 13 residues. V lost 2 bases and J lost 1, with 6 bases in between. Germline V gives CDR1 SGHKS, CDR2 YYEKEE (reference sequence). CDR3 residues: CASSLPPNTEAFF. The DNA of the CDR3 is TGTGCCAGCAGCTTACCACCGAACACTGAAGCTTTCTTT. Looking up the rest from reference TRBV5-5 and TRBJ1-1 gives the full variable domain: DAGVTQSPTHLIKTRGQQVTLRCSPISGHKSVSWYQQVLGQGPQFIFQYYEKEERGRGNFPDRFSARQFPNYSSELNVNALLLGDSALYLCASSLPPNTEAFFGQGTRLTVV.

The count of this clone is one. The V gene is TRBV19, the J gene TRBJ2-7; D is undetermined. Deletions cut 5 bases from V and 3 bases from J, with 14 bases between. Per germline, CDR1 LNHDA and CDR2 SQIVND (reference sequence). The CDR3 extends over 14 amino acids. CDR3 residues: CASSYGATIYEQYF. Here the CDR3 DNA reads TGTGCCAGTAGTTACGGCGCTACTATCTACGAGCAGTACTTC.